The source of this T cell receptor beta chain is a study of blood T cell repertoires in COVID-19. Overall study: PBMCs, B-cell-depleted T cells, or T cells were the source of the cDNA or gDNA that made up the material.

Profiled with immunoSEQ multiplex PCR; TCRdb holds only in-frame clones, not every one. The sample has roughly 190,000 clones, about 89% seen once. CDR3 size: 16 residues. V was shortened by 0 bases and J by 2 bases, with 12 bases between the two germline ends. In germline, CDR1 is SGDLS, CDR2 YYNGEE. The chain links TRBV9 to TRBJ2-1; maybe TRBD1 (5 bases). The clonotype was recovered from a man aged 65 to 79 with acute or convalescent COVID-19. Sequencing input: peripheral blood. The CDR3 protein is CASSVDVRVAYNEQFF. The CDR3 coding sequence is TGTGCCAGCAGCGTAGATGTCAGGGTGGCCTACAATGAGCAGTTCTTC.